This TCR beta chain came from a study of identical twins. Germline CDR1 reads DFQATT; CDR2 reads SNEGSKA (reference sequence). The V and J ends lost 3 bases and 7 bases respectively, with 22 bases between them. The CDR3 extends over 16 amino acids. TCRdb passed the 5' RACE reads through MiXCR, listing each CDR3 protein once. The sample has roughly 770,000 distinct CDR3 sequences; 18% are singletons. A few counts support this clonotype. In addition, the sample was reused for a study of T cells expressing NK-cell markers.

The specimen was PBMCs. The TCR originated in a woman between 18 and 30 years old in good health. This chain joins TRBV20-1 and TRBJ2-1; tentatively, D is TRBD1 or TRBD2 (6 bases each). The CDR3 DNA is TGCAGTGCTAGGGCCCCTTCGGGGGCCTTCAGGAATGAGCAGTTCTTC. It translates to CSARAPSGAFRNEQFF.